This T cell receptor (beta chain) was observed in a study of T cells in localized non-small cell lung cancer (dated by TCRdb to the early 2020s). Describing the broader study: Comparing tumors with uninvolved tumor-adjacent lungs, the study looked at the T cell repertoires of 236 patients with early-stage NSCLC. The cohort was made up of about 240 treatment-naive NSCLC patients whose localized lung tumors had been resected. A mean age of about 66 years was recorded for the NSCLC patients, of whom roughly 130 were male and about a hundred were female. Paper-wide results and their limitations: Higher blood T cell density associated with longer overall survival, while higher adjacent-lung clonality associated with shorter survival. Of the top 100 tumor clones, a median of approximately 60 were detected in paired uninvolved adjacent lung; 28 were also among that lung's top 100. Because multi-region tumor sequencing was not done, intratumor heterogeneity could not be ruled out. Because of the exploratory design, TCR variables were selected using unadjusted p-values without false-discovery rate correction. Uninvolved tumor-adjacent lung showed the highest T cell clonality, higher than tumor, which suggests more focused antigenic responses in the adjacent lung.

Taken from the germline V gene, the CDR1 and CDR2 loops are MNHNS and SASEGT. The CDR3, from cysteine to phenylalanine, totals 17 residues. Solely the CDR3 DNA is kept, with 51 bases framed from the first base. Germline trimming: 2 bases from V, 3 bases from J; junction bases outside gene matches: 12. A remark on this clone: It has no known antigen specificity. Within one base of it there is no much larger clone, and no base qualities were kept.

At diagnosis, tumor, uninvolved tumor-adjacent lung and peripheral blood were collected and then preserved as a mix of FFPE and fresh-frozen material. Blood samples were analyzed as peripheral blood mononuclear cells for TCR repertoire profiling. TCR beta CDR3 regions were sequenced from DNA using the immunoSEQ Assay. In the source study's methods: To compute T cell density, TCR beta template counts were normalized to usable DNA, which was estimated by amplifying housekeeping genes. Using the preseqR package, richness was estimated by extrapolating to 120,000 templates for tissue samples and 400,000 templates for PBMC samples. Clonality was defined as one minus Pielou's evenness. Tissue-enriched TCRs were identified by differential abundance testing using productive amino-acid clonotypes, minimum total count 5 and alpha 0.1. Repertoire overlap between compartments was quantified with the Jaccard Index and Morisita Overlap Index. GLIPH grouped TCR beta CDR3s together with public tetramer-defined viral CDR3s, and a viral motif had to include at least three viral sequences and also show V-gene enrichment. The immuneACCESS repertoire file appears here via TCRdb, limited to in-frame rearrangements. These files lack a portion of the clones; in checked studies, under half of the deficit traces to unresolved V genes, and the cause of the others is not known. V, J and clone size derive from that table, while D and trimming were established from the DNA sequence. Recorded for this sample are about 43,000 clones; roughly 90% of them occurred a single time. Roughly a tenth of the sample lies in the top ten.

This receptor was identified in a woman aged 35 to 75 with stage II lung adenocarcinoma. Here the chain combines TRBV6-1 and TRBJ2-5; TRBD2 lines up with 7 middle nucleotides. The sample here was PBMCs, taken before any cancer treatment. The bases are TGTGCCAGCAGTGAAACTAGCGCCTGGGCGGGTAAAGAGACCCAGTACTTC. It translates as CASSETSAWAGKETQYF.